The 27 T cell receptor beta chains listed next were all sequenced from one sample in a study of a mutant IDH1 vaccine in newly diagnosed glioma. Time point in this sample: week 11, during vaccination. Doses of 300 ug of mutant IDH1 20-mer peptide were given with topical imiquimod. Their specific antigens are unknown. Produced via immunoSEQ multiplex PCR; TCRdb's table is partial and in-frame only. The sample includes about 120,000 clones, 75% to 90% of them seen just once. Sequenced here: PBMCs, sampled from a glioma patient whose treatment included an IDH1 peptide vaccine. These receptors all come from a woman between 50 and 59 years old with glioma.

J is TRBJ2-4 and V is TRBV28; TRBD2 matches at 8 bases. With V trimmed by 5 bases and J by 0 bases, 9 bases remained unmatched. The CDR3 covers 17 residues. Germline CDR1 is MDHEN and CDR2 is SYDVKM. CDR3 sequence (DNA): TGTGCCAGCAGTCCCCTAACTAGCGGACTAGCCAAAAACATTCAGTACTTC. This codes for CASSPLTSGLAKNIQYF.

The V and J genes are TRBV5-1 and TRBJ2-3, with 8 bases that match TRBD2. The V segment lost 4 bases and the J segment 2 bases; nucleotides outside the gene matches: 6. The germline V gene has CDR1 SGHRS and CDR2 YFSETQ. The CDR3 has 15 residues. CDR3 bases: TGCGCCAGCAGCATACTAGCGGACCCCACAGATACGCAGTATTTT. This encodes CASSILADPTDTQYF.

The chain couples TRBV15 to TRBJ2-1; D remains unclear. The CDR3 loop spans 15 amino acids. Trimming removed 3 bases at V and 3 bases at J, with 12 bases between. Germline V lookup: CDR1 LNHNV, CDR2 YYDKDF (reference sequence). The CDR3 loop reads CATSSPPNGYNEQFF. In nucleotides, the CDR3 is TGTGCCACCAGCAGCCCCCCTAACGGCTACAATGAGCAGTTCTTC.

This clone was seen once. It is likely a read error, because the conserved phenylalanine at the end of the CDR3 is missing. This sequence joins TRBV30 and TRBJ1-6; no reliable D call. The CDR3 is 14 residues long. CDR1 and CDR2 (germline): GTSNPN, SVGIG (reference sequence). The V end lost 1 base, the J end lost 8 bases, and 12 bases lay between the germline ends. CDR3 amino acids: CAWSAQEVDSPLHL. DNA for the CDR3: TGTGCCTGGAGTGCTCAGGAGGTTGATTCACCCCTCCACCTT.

This chain uses TRBV7-8 with TRBJ2-7, with TRBD1 as a possible D gene (5 bases). The CDR3 loop spans 18 amino acids. V dropped 1 base and J dropped 0 bases, with 19 bases sitting between them. Germline assignment: CDR1 SGHVS and CDR2 FQNEAQ. The CDR3 sequence: CASSLEFKGAPGSYEQYF. The CDR3 DNA is TGTGCCAGCAGCTTAGAGTTCAAAGGGGCCCCCGGCTCCTACGAGCAGTACTTC.

The rearrangement links TRBV20-1 to TRBJ2-5; D is unresolved. The germline gives CDR1 DFQATT, CDR2 SNEGSKA (reference sequence). With 6 bases removed from V and 4 bases from J, the gap between germline ends came to 9 bases. The CDR3 consists of 11 residues. The CDR3 DNA follows: TGCAGTGCCCTTAACCCAGAGACCCAGTACTTC. This translates into CSALNPETQYF.

The rearrangement links TRBV29-1 to TRBJ1-2; the match to TRBD1 covers 9 bases. Germline CDR1 is SQVTM and CDR2 is ANQGSEA. This CDR3 is built from 14 residues. The trim removed 5 bases at V and 2 bases at J, leaving 6 bases unmatched. CDR3 coding DNA: TGCAGCGTTTCCACAGGGGGCTTCAACTATGGCTACACCTTC. Translated: CSVSTGGFNYGYTF.

The chain links TRBV11-3 to TRBJ2-3; 8 nucleotides match TRBD2. The ends lost 4 bases at V and 10 bases at J; junction bases unmatched: 13. The germline CDR1 and CDR2 sequences are SGHNT and YENEEA. This CDR3 has 15 amino acids. In nucleotides, the CDR3 is TGTGCCAGCAGCTCCGCCTCGTCTAGCGGGCGCCCGCAGTATTTT. Protein sequence: CASSSASSSGRPQYF.

This sequence joins TRBV7-4 and TRBJ2-7; tentatively, D is TRBD1 or TRBD2 (5 bases each). The V gene lost 2 bases and the J gene lost 7 bases, with 15 bases spanning the gap. CDR1 SGHVT and CDR2 SQSDAQ come from the germline V gene. This CDR3 is 14 amino acids long. The CDR3 here is CASSLKETWGEQYF. The CDR3 DNA sequence: TGTGCCAGCAGCTTAAAGGAAACCTGGGGGGAGCAGTACTTC. The whole variable domain, remainder taken from reference TRBV7-4 and TRBJ2-7, is GAGVSQSPRYKVAKRGRDVALRCDSISGHVTLYWYRQTLGQGSEVLTYSQSDAQRDKSGRPSGRFSAERPERSVSTLKIQRTEQGDSAVYLCASSLKETWGEQYFGPGTRLTVT.

This chain connects TRBV2 to TRBJ2-7; weak D call: TRBD1 (5 bases). CDR3 length: 13 amino acids. In germline, CDR1 is SNHLY, CDR2 FYNNEI. V was pared by 4 bases and J by 0 bases, with 7 bases between. In DNA form, the CDR3 reads TGTGCCAGCAGTGCGACAGTCTCCTACGAGCAGTACTTC. Translating gives CASSATVSYEQYF. Full variable domain (remainder filled in from reference TRBV2 and TRBJ2-7): EPEVTQTPSHQVTQMGQEVILRCVPISNHLYFYWYRQILGQKVEFLVSFYNNEISEKSEIFDDQFSVERPDGSNFTLKIRSTKLEDSAMYFCASSATVSYEQYFGPGTRLTVT.

The chain couples TRBV5-1 to TRBJ2-1; no definite D call. V lost 0 bases and J 8 bases, leaving 3 bases between the germline ends. The CDR3 contains 11 residues. The germline V gene has CDR1 SGHRS and CDR2 YFSETQ. The CDR3 is CASSLADEQFF. DNA for the CDR3: TGCGCCAGCAGCTTGGCCGATGAGCAGTTCTTC. Full variable domain (outside the CDR3, taken from reference TRBV5-1 and TRBJ2-1): KAGVTQTPRYLIKTRGQQVTLSCSPISGHRSVSWYQQTPGQGLQFLFEYFSETQRNKGNFPGRFSGRQFSNSRSEMNVSTLELGDSALYLCASSLADEQFFGPGTRLTVL.

This rearrangement joins TRBV19 to TRBJ1-3; D remains unclear. The CDR3 runs to 15 residues. The germline V and J ends were trimmed by 3 bases and 0 bases, with 9 bases remaining between them. CDR1 is LNHDA and CDR2 is SQIVND in the germline V gene (reference sequence). The CDR3 sequence is CASSIVDLSGNTIYF. The CDR3, as DNA: TGTGCCAGTAGTATCGTAGACCTCTCTGGAAACACCATATATTTT.

The chain has TRBV27 and TRBJ2-1; 9 bases align to TRBD1. V lost 5 bases to trimming and J lost 4 bases; unmatched junction nucleotides: 9. Germline V gene data show CDR1 as MNHEY and CDR2 as SMNVEV (reference sequence). The length of the CDR3 is 16 residues. The CDR3 loop reads CASSLMGQGPYNEQFF. CDR3 sequence (DNA): TGTGCCAGCAGTCTCATGGGACAGGGCCCGTACAATGAGCAGTTCTTC.

This clone occurred a few times. The V and J genes are TRBV5-1 and TRBJ2-7; D may be TRBD1 (6 bases). The V and J ends lost 4 bases and 0 bases respectively, with 11 bases between them. The CDR3 runs 14 residues. Germline CDR1 and CDR2: SGHRS and YFSETQ. This CDR3 reads CASSLGADSYEQYF. The CDR3, as DNA: TGCGCCAGCAGCCTGGGGGCAGACTCCTACGAGCAGTACTTC.

This clone appeared a few times. The rearrangement joins TRBV13 to TRBJ1-1, with a possible D match to TRBD1 (5 bases). This CDR3 has 16 amino acids. Germline V gene data show CDR1 as PRHDT and CDR2 as FYEKMQ (reference sequence). Trimming removed 0 bases at V and 4 bases at J, with 15 bases between. CDR3 region: CASSLGSWGSATEAFF. In DNA, the CDR3 is TGTGCCAGCAGCTTAGGCAGTTGGGGGTCGGCCACTGAAGCTTTCTTT.

The chain couples TRBV2 to TRBJ1-3, with a possible D match to TRBD1 (5 bases). This CDR3 has 16 amino acids. Germline lookup yields CDR1 SNHLY and CDR2 FYNNEI. V was clipped by 4 bases and J by 4 bases, with 17 bases between them. The CDR3 loop is CASSVSGFRSGNTIYF. DNA for the CDR3: TGTGCCAGCAGTGTCTCAGGGTTCCGGTCAGGAAACACCATATATTTT.

J is TRBJ2-7 and V is TRBV29-1; D is possibly TRBD2 (6 bases). The CDR3 covers 13 residues. V lost 0 bases and J 3 bases, leaving 9 bases between the germline ends. The V gene's germline CDR1 is SQVTM and CDR2 ANQGSEA. The CDR3 spells CSVEEAGGYEQYF. The DNA of the CDR3 is TGCAGCGTTGAAGAAGCGGGCGGCTACGAGCAGTACTTC.

The V gene is TRBV27, the J gene TRBJ1-1; D is undetermined. Germline V gene lookup returns CDR1 MNHEY and CDR2 SMNVEV (reference sequence). V lost 2 bases and J lost 6, with 16 bases in between. This CDR3 is built from 15 residues. CDR3 protein: CASSLGFGVVAEAFF. The CDR3 DNA reads TGTGCCAGCAGTTTAGGGTTCGGGGTTGTCGCTGAAGCTTTCTTT.

The chain employs TRBV6-6 and TRBJ2-4; perhaps TRBD1 as D (6 bases). Germline CDR1 and CDR2: MNHNY and SVGAGI (reference sequence). Trimming took 5 bases from V and 1 from J, leaving 12 bases between them. CDR3 size: 15 residues. Written as DNA, the CDR3 is TGTGCCAGCAGTGACCGGACAGACGCCAAAAACATTCAGTACTTC. Amino acid sequence: CASSDRTDAKNIQYF.

This clone showed up just a few times. The chain recombines TRBV19 with TRBJ1-5, with a possible D match to TRBD1 (5 bases). Germline CDR1 is LNHDA and CDR2 is SQIVND (reference sequence). V lost 7 bases, J lost 4 bases, and 14 bases lay in between. The CDR3 is 14 amino acids. The CDR3 loop is CASNWGLQNQPQHF. Written as DNA, the CDR3 is TGTGCCAGTAATTGGGGACTGCAGAATCAGCCCCAGCATTTT.

The gene calls are TRBV18 and TRBJ2-6; 8 nucleotides align to TRBD2. This CDR3 comprises 18 residues. Trimming at V came to 3 bases and at J to 0 bases, leaving 7 bases not matched to a gene. Germline V gene lookup returns CDR1 KGHSH and CDR2 LQKENI. CDR3 region: CASSPVAGPASGANVLTF. The CDR3 DNA follows: TGTGCCAGCTCACCTGTAGCGGGACCGGCCTCTGGGGCCAACGTCCTGACTTTC.

This CDR3 is CASSPDGGPSEQYF. The CDR3 nucleotides are TGTGCCAGCAGCCCAGACGGGGGGCCCAGCGAGCAGTACTTC. The chain couples TRBV9 to TRBJ2-5; tentatively, D is TRBD2 (7 bases). Judging by the DNA end, TRBJ2-7 fits better; the J call may be wrong. The CDR3 extends over 14 amino acids. The germline V gene has CDR1 SGDLS and CDR2 YYNGEE.

On this clone: The junction departs from the called germline gene at one end, perhaps through a read error. The chain combines TRBV7-2 with TRBJ2-5; no definite D call. This CDR3 comprises 15 residues. Germline V CDR1 and CDR2: SGHTA, FQGNSA. The CDR3 loop is CASSSEHSQQATQYF. The DNA for the CDR3 is TGTGCCAGCAGCTCAGAACATAGCCAGCAAGCGACCCAGTACTTC.

J is TRBJ2-1 and V is TRBV28; 10 bases align to TRBD2. Germline CDR1 is MDHEN and CDR2 is SYDVKM. The CDR3 spans 16 residues. J gave up 2 bases and V 8 bases, and 9 bases lay outside the gene matches. CDR3 in amino acids: CASPSSGRSPYNEQFF. CDR3 DNA: TGTGCCAGCCCAAGTAGCGGGAGGTCCCCCTACAATGAGCAGTTCTTC.

The chain has TRBV6-6 and TRBJ2-3, with 12 positions matching TRBD2. V trimming: 7 bases; J trimming: 5 bases; junction bases outside the gene matches: 7. The V gene's germline CDR1 is MNHNY and CDR2 SVGAGI (reference sequence). This CDR3 comprises 15 residues. CDR3 nucleotide sequence: TGTGCCAGCACCGAACTAGCGGGAGGACGAGATACGCAGTATTTT. Its translation: CASTELAGGRDTQYF.

The chain is built from TRBV30 and TRBJ2-5, with a tentative D call TRBD1 (6 bases). The length of the CDR3 is 14 residues. Germline V CDR1 and CDR2: GTSNPN, SVGIG (reference sequence). V was trimmed by 5 bases and J by 9 bases, leaving 22 bases between them. The CDR3 nucleotides read TGTGCCTGGGGATGGGACACGACGACGGTGGCCCAGTACTTC. Translated: CAWGWDTTTVAQYF.

This chain joins TRBV29-1 and TRBJ2-7; 10 bases match TRBD2. The CDR3 has 12 amino acids. V lost 4 bases, J lost 3 bases, and 0 bases stayed unmatched. Germline V CDR1 and CDR2: SQVTM, ANQGSEA. CDR3 sequence (DNA): TGCAGCGTTGGGACTAGCGGCTACGAGCAGTACTTC. Amino acid sequence: CSVGTSGYEQYF.